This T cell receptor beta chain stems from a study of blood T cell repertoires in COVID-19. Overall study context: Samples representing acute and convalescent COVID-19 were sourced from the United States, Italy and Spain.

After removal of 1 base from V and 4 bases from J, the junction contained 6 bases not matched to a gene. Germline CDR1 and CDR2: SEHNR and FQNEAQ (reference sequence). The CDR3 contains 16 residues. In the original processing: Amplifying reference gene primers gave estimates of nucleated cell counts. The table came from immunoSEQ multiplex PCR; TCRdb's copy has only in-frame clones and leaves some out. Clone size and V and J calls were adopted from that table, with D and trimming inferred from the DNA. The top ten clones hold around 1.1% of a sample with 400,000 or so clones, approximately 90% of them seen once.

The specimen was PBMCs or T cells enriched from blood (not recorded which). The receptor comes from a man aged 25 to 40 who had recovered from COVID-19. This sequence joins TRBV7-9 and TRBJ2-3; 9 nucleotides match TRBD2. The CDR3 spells CASSLGAGGNADTQYF. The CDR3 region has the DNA TGTGCCAGCAGCTTAGGCGCGGGAGGGAACGCAGATACGCAGTATTTT.